These 8 T cell receptor beta chains share one sample of origin, sequenced in a study of cytomegalovirus exposure and HLA in healthy donors. With 60 Vbeta and 13 Jbeta primers, the PCR was carried out. Assay: immunoSEQ multiplex PCR; the TCRdb copy retains only in-frame clones and omits some. Of about 120,000 clones in the sample, about 76% were seen once. Sequencing was done on a sample of PBMCs. The source is a man aged 55 to 69 in good health and CMV-seropositive.

V and J are TRBV2 and TRBJ2-3; 8 bases align to TRBD1. The CDR3 is 15 amino acids. J was trimmed by 2 bases and V by 6 bases; bases with no gene match: 7. CDR1 is SNHLY and CDR2 is FYNNEI in the germline V gene. CDR3 region: CASRDGTGNTDTQYF. As DNA, the CDR3 is TGTGCCAGCAGAGATGGGACAGGAAACACAGATACGCAGTATTTT.

This clone was observed a handful of times. The chain uses TRBV2 and TRBJ1-6; D is ambiguous. The CDR3 loop spans 12 amino acids. V lost 4 bases and J lost 11, with 9 bases in between. Germline V gene sequence: CDR1 SNHLY, CDR2 FYNNEI. CDR3 DNA sequence: TGTGCCAGCAGTGGGAGACTGGCACCCCTCCACTTT. This codes for CASSGRLAPLHF.

The rearrangement joins TRBV10-1 to TRBJ2-3, with 10 bases identical to TRBD2. Germline CDR1 and CDR2: WNHNN and SYGVQD (reference sequence). V was pared by 0 bases and J by 0 bases, with 12 bases of the junction left unmatched. CDR3 size: 20 residues. CDR3 sequence (DNA): TGCGCCAGCAGTGAGTCGACTCGGGGTAGCGGGGGGTCTAGCACAGATACGCAGTATTTT. This sequence encodes CASSESTRGSGGSSTDTQYF.

The chain links TRBV9 to TRBJ1-4; D remains unclear. The germline gives CDR1 SGDLS, CDR2 YYNGEE. V was trimmed by 0 bases and J by 8 bases, leaving 8 bases between them. The CDR3 has 13 residues. The CDR3 region has the DNA TGTGCCAGCAGCGTAGATCACAAAGAAAAACTGTTTTTT. Protein sequence: CASSVDHKEKLFF.

The genes are TRBV13 and TRBJ2-1; 10 bases align to TRBD2. Trimming took 2 bases from V and 0 from J; bases not matched to a gene: 4. This CDR3 spans 17 amino acids. Germline V gene data show CDR1 as PRHDT and CDR2 as FYEKMQ (reference sequence). In nucleotides, the CDR3 is TGTGCCAGCAGCTTATGGAGCGGGAGGGCCTCCTACAATGAGCAGTTCTTC. This codes for CASSLWSGRASYNEQFF.

The chain recombines TRBV27 with TRBJ2-1; 14 nucleotides agree with TRBD2. Looked up from germline, CDR1 is MNHEY and CDR2 is SMNVEV (reference sequence). Trimming cost V 8 bases and J 4 bases; bases outside gene matches: 7. This CDR3 region has 16 residues. CDR3 sequence (DNA): TGTGCCAGCTCCCCCGGGACTAGCGGGGGATACAATGAGCAGTTCTTC. Translating it yields CASSPGTSGGYNEQFF.

This chain links TRBV6-4 with TRBJ2-7, with 8 positions matching TRBD1. The V gene end was trimmed by 6 bases and the J gene end by 6 bases; junction bases not matched to a gene: 16. The CDR3 loop spans 16 amino acids. Germline assignment: CDR1 MRHNA and CDR2 SNTAGT. DNA for the CDR3: TGTGCCAGCAGAACAAGGAGCCAGGGGGCCCCCCGCGAGCAGTACTTC. This sequence encodes CASRTRSQGAPREQYF.

Only one count was recorded for this clone. The V call is TRBV19, the J call TRBJ2-3; 7 bases line up with TRBD2. Looked up from germline, CDR1 is LNHDA and CDR2 is SQIVND (reference sequence). The CDR3 runs 17 residues. V was clipped by 6 bases and J by 2 bases; unmatched bases: 14. In DNA, the CDR3 is TGTGCCAGTAGAATGGGGGGGAGGAGACCCCACACAGATACGCAGTATTTT. This translates into CASRMGGRRPHTDTQYF.